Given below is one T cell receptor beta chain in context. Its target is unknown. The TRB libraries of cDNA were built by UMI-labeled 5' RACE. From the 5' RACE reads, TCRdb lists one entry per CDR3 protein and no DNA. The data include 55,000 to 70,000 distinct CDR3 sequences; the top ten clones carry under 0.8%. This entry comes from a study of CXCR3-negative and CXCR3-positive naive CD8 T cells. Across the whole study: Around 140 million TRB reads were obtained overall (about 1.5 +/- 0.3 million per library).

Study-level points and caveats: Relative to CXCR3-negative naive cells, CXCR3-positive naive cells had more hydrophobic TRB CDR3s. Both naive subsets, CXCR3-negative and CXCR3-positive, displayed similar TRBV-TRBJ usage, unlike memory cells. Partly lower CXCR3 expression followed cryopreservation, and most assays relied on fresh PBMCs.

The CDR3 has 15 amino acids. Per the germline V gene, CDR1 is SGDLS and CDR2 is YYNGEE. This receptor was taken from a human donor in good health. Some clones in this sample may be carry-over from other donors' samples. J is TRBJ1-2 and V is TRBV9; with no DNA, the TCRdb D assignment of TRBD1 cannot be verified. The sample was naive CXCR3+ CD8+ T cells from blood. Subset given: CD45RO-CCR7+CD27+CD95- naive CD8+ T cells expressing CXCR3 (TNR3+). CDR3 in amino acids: CASSAVGTGAMGDTF.